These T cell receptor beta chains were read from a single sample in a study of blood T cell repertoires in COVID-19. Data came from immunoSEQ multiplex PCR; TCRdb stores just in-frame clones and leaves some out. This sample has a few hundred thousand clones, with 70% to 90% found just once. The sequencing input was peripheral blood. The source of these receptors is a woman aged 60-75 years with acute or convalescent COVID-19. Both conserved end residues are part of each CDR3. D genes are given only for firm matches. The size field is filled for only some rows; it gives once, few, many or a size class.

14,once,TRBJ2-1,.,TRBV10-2,CASRTGHRDNEQFF,TGCGCCAGCCGCACGGGACACCGCGACAATGAGCAGTTCTTC
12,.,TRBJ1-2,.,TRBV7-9,CASRGGSYGYTF,TGTGCCAGCAGGGGGGGTAGCTATGGCTACACCTTC
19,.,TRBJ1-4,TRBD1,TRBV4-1,CASSHTGGDRGRLGEKLFF,TGCGCCAGCAGCCATACGGGAGGAGACAGGGGGCGCTTGGGTGAAAAACTGTTTTTT
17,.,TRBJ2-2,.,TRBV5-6,CASSLVGRTTNTGELFF,TGTGCCAGCAGCTTGGTTGGGAGGACAACGAACACCGGGGAGCTGTTTTTT
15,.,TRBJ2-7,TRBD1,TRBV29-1,CSVEDRRGSSYEQYF,TGCAGCGTTGAAGATCGCAGGGGGAGCTCCTACGAGCAGTACTTC
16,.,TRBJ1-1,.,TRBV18,CASSPGGGQGVKEAFF,TGTGCCAGCTCACCTGGCGGGGGGCAAGGTGTGAAGGAAGCTTTCTTT
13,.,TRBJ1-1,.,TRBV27,CASSWGPRYEAFF,TGTGCCAGCAGTTGGGGCCCGAGGTATGAAGCTTTCTTT
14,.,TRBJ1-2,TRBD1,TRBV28,CASSFSQGARGYTF,TGTGCCAGCAGTTTTTCACAGGGGGCGCGTGGCTACACCTTC
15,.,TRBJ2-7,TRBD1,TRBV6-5,CASSYGQGIFSEQYF,TGTGCCAGCAGTTACGGACAGGGAATCTTCTCCGAGCAGTACTTC
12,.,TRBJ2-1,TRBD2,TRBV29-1,CSVQRGQGEQFF,TGCAGCGTTCAGCGGGGTCAGGGTGAGCAGTTCTTC
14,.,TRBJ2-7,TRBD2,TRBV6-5,CASSISGRWYEQYF,TGTGCCAGCTCGATTAGCGGGAGGTGGTACGAGCAGTACTTC
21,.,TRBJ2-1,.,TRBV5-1,CASGTPNPRDINRYSYNEQFF,TGCGCCAGCGGTACTCCAAACCCCCGGGACATTAACCGATACTCCTACAATGAGCAGTTCTTC
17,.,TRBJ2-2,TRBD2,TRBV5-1,CASSPGLAGGSTGELFF,TGCGCCAGCAGCCCGGGTCTAGCGGGGGGCTCCACCGGGGAGCTGTTTTTT
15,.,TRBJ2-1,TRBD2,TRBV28,CASSFRGRATNEQFF,TGTGCCAGCAGTTTCCGCGGGAGGGCGACCAATGAGCAGTTCTTC
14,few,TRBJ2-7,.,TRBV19,CATSRTTPSYEQYF,TGTGCCACCTCGCGCACGACTCCCTCCTACGAGCAGTACTTC
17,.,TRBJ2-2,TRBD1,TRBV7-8,CASSLETGGADTGELFF,TGTGCCAGCAGCTTGGAGACAGGGGGCGCCGACACCGGGGAGCTGTTTTTT
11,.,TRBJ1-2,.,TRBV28,CASRANYGYTF,TGTGCCAGCAGGGCCAACTATGGCTACACCTTC
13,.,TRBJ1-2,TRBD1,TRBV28,CASTPGGFYGYTF,TGTGCCAGCACTCCAGGGGGATTCTATGGCTACACCTTC
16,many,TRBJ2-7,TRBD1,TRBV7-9,CASSQGQGQYTYEQYF,TGTGCCAGCAGCCAAGGACAGGGGCAATACACCTACGAGCAGTACTTC
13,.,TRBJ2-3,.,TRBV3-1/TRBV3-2,CASTQIEGDTQYF,TGTGCCAGCACCCAGATCGAGGGCGATACGCAGTATTTT
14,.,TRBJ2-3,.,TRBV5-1,CASSLTRTVDTQYF,TGCGCCAGCAGCTTAACTAGAACAGTAGATACGCAGTATTTT
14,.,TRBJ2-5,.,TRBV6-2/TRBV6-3,CASSYSQVQETQYF,TGTGCCAGCAGTTACTCGCAGGTTCAAGAGACCCAGTACTTC
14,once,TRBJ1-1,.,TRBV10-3,CAISEQDVYTEAFF,TGTGCCATCAGTGAACAGGACGTGTACACTGAAGCTTTCTTT
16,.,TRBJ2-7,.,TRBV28,CASSLLVLAQPYEQYF,TGTGCCAGCAGTTTACTAGTCCTAGCTCAACCCTACGAGCAGTACTTC
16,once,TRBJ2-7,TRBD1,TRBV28,CASSSPVDRVTYEQYF,TGTGCCAGCAGTTCCCCAGTGGACAGGGTAACCTACGAGCAGTACTTC
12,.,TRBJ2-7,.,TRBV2,CASRSPLNEQYF,TGTGCCAGCAGGAGCCCTCTTAACGAGCAGTACTTC
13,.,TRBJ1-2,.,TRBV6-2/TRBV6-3,CASSYSHRPSGSF,TGTGCCAGCAGTTACTCTCACAGACCCTCCGGATCCTTC
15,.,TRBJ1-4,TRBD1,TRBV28,CASSTWTGQIEKLFF,TGTGCCAGCAGTACATGGACAGGGCAAATTGAAAAACTGTTTTTT
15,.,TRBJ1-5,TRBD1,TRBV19,CASSRQGVSNQPQHF,TGTGCCAGTAGTCGACAGGGGGTGAGCAATCAGCCCCAGCATTTT
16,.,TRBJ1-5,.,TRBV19,CATRERLGGTHQPQHF,TGTGCCACCCGAGAAAGGCTGGGAGGGACTCATCAGCCCCAGCATTTT
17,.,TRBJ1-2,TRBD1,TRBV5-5,CASSLTPTRDRGIGYTF,TGTGCCAGCAGCTTAACCCCAACCCGGGACAGGGGAATTGGCTACACCTTC
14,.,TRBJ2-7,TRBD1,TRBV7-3,CASSLTQGAYEQYF,TGTGCCAGCAGCTTAACCCAGGGGGCCTACGAGCAGTACTTC
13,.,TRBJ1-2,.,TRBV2,CASRWEDHYGYTF,TGTGCCAGCAGGTGGGAGGACCACTATGGCTACACCTTC
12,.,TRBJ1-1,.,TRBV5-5,CASSHTLAPAFF,TGTGCCAGCAGCCACACCTTGGCTCCAGCTTTCTTT
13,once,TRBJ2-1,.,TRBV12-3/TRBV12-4,CATGLETYNEQFF,TGTGCCACCGGACTGGAAACCTACAATGAGCAGTTCTTC
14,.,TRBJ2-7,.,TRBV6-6,CASSYAVPPYEQYF,TGTGCCAGCAGTTATGCAGTCCCCCCCTACGAGCAGTACTTC
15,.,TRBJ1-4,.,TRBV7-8,CASSTEARAGEKLFF,TGTGCCAGCAGCACCGAAGCCCGAGCCGGTGAAAAACTGTTTTTT
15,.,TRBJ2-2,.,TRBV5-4,CASSFGLPGTGELFF,TGTGCCAGCAGCTTCGGACTGCCTGGCACCGGGGAGCTGTTTTTT
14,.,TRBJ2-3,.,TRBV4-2,CASSPGGNADTQYF,TGTGCCAGCAGCCCAGGGGGGAACGCAGATACGCAGTATTTT
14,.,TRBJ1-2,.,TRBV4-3,CASSQDRTAYGYTF,TGCGCCAGCAGCCAAGACAGAACAGCATATGGCTACACCTTC
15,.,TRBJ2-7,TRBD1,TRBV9,CASSGGDRNPYEQYF,TGTGCCAGCAGCGGTGGGGACAGAAACCCCTACGAGCAGTACTTC